This T cell receptor beta chain was retrieved from a study of patients and donors after allogeneic stem cell transplantation (dated by TCRdb to 2020 to 2021). For CDR1 and CDR2, the germline V gene lists SGHAT and FQNNGV. The CDR3 holds 15 amino acids from the cysteine to the phenylalanine. Solely the CDR3 DNA is kept, with 45 bases framed from the first base. Trimming leaves V shorter by 5 bases and J shorter by 5 bases, with the junction holding 10 bases beyond the gene matches. Turning to this clonotype: Its binding antigen is unknown. Base qualities are not recorded, but no much larger clone differs from it by a single base.

The library was built by means of RT-PCR. TCRdb names NextSeq 550 as the instrument used. The public reads were reanalyzed by TCRdb: fastp trimming at Q25, MiXCR alignment, in-frame beta chains only. Rows with a matching CDR3 protein are joined into one entry that keeps the most common DNA and genes. This sample has 800,000 to 1,000,000 distinct CDR3 sequences in its table, and under 20% of those were observed once. The ten largest make up under 6.5% of the sample. The rearrangement joined TRBV11-2 to TRBJ2-5, with 8 central nucleotides matching TRBD2. The source material was blood, either unsorted or a sorted T cell fraction (not recorded which). The TCR comes from a human donor who was either an allogeneic HSCT recipient or a stem cell or donor lymphocyte infusion donor (not recorded which). It is not recorded whose cells these are; they may come from a transplant donor. CDR3 sequence: CASSPQSGRGETQYF. The nucleotide sequence is given as TGTGCCAGCAGCCCGCAGAGCGGGAGAGGGGAGACCCAGTACTTC.